This T cell receptor (beta chain) comes out of a study of identical twins (dated by TCRdb to the mid-2010s). For the study in its entirety: The study deep-sequenced TCR alpha and beta repertoires from monozygotic twins, unrelated adults of various ages and cord blood to test whether fetal clonotypes persist. Replicate twin experiments were performed at different times using different library preparation protocols to rule out contamination. What the research found in general, with its limitations: Conclusions relied on cross-sectional statistical analysis, since the same donors could not be followed over many years. The excess sharing between twins in beta out-of-frame sequences was weaker because fewer shared sequences reduced the signal-to-noise ratio. In monozygotic twins, out-of-frame TCR alpha sharing was systematically underestimated by recombination models, although the models agreed with sharing between unrelated individuals. Compared with coincidental sharing between unrelated individuals, out-of-frame TCR alpha sequences shared between twins showed an excess of sequences with low generation probability. Fewer insertions were carried by abundant cord blood beta clonotypes; a weaker similar trend was observed in young adult naive repertoires, while no such trend was observed in memory repertoires. Invariant T cells such as MAIT and iNKT could partly confound zero-insertion analyses, although diverse VJ usage argued against such confounding for most clonotypes.

Only healthy Caucasian donors were included. Miltenyi CD45RO+ enrichment and human naive T-cell isolation kits were used to isolate memory (CD45RO+) and naive T cells from PBMC. For this clonotype: No antigen is known for it. No quality values exist for individual bases; no much larger clone is one base distant.

In the germline V gene (reference sequence), CDR1 corresponds to DFQATT and CDR2 to SNEGSKA. The CDR3 sequence holds 13 residues, the cysteine and phenylalanine included. Of all the DNA, just the CDR3 is kept, 39 bases in frame from base 1. V ends up 5 bases short and J 5 bases short, with an unmatched junction base count of 4. Library creation used 5' RACE. The reads were generated on an Illumina HiSeq 2000. A universal primer binding site was introduced by template switching, and a unique molecular identifier was present in the final cDNA, enabling accurate counting of TCR cDNA molecules. Specific primers in the conserved constant-segment region were used to synthesize first-strand cDNA for the TCR alpha and beta chains. Each cDNA library was double barcoded, with a SMART-Mk sample barcode plus Illumina barcodes, to control for contamination. TruSeq adapter sequences along with Illumina sample barcodes were introduced in two successive PCR steps. TCR alpha and beta cDNA libraries were sequenced on the Illumina HiSeq platform with custom primers. For the original study's pipeline: MiGEC processed the raw reads to extract unique molecular identifiers, while MiXCR was used to determine the CDR3 positions. Recombination models were inferred per individual with the repgenHMM and IGoR tools using an EM algorithm. The analysis of shared clonotypes was done with the tcR package in R, with sharing normalized by the product of cloneset sizes. To study raw recombination free of thymic and clonal selection effects, out-of-frame nonproductive sequences were analyzed. In TCRdb, the public reads were trimmed at Q25 with fastp and aligned with MiXCR, with productive beta chains retained. CDR3 protein sequences are deduplicated, and each keeps its most common genes and DNA. The authors' filters were not applied to this entry. In all, the sample holds hundreds of thousands of distinct CDR3 sequences, and around 10% of those were seen once. Approximately 5.1% of the sample is in the top ten clones.

Material for sequencing was memory (CD45RO+) T cells sorted from blood. The cell subset or site label, as the study defines it: CD45RO+ enriched T cells. The rearranged segments are TRBV20-1 and TRBJ2-5; 11 bases in between match TRBD2. The clonotype was recovered from a woman aged 18-29 years in good health. In nucleotides, the sequence is TGCAGTGCTGGAGGACTAGCGGGTGAGACCCAGTACTTC. This encodes CSAGGLAGETQYF.